The rows below give T cell receptor beta chains drawn from one sample of a study of technical replicates of blood from a few donors. Profiling relied on immunoSEQ multiplex PCR, and the TCRdb table lists in-frame clones only, not all of them. The table shows some 68,000 clones, with 80% to 95% occurring only once. Sequencing was carried out using T cells isolated from PBMCs. The receptors stem from a human donor in good health. The CDR3 runs from the conserved cysteine through the conserved F or W. The D gene is left open where the match is weak. Clone size, where shown, is once, few, many, or a class for clones that have expanded.

D gene: -
V gene: TRBV27
clone size: -
J gene: TRBJ1-2
CDR3 DNA: TGTGCCAGCAGTCCCGACCCAGACTTGGACTATGGCTACACCTTC
CDR3 protein: CASSPDPDLDYGYTF

D gene: -
V gene: TRBV28
clone size: -
J gene: TRBJ1-2
CDR3 DNA: TGTGCCAGCAGCCAGGCCAACTATGGCTACACCTTC
CDR3 protein: CASSQANYGYTF

D gene: -
V gene: TRBV25-1
clone size: -
J gene: TRBJ1-2
CDR3 DNA: TGTGCCAGCAGTGAAAGATACAGTTTCAACTATGGCTACACCTTC
CDR3 protein: CASSERYSFNYGYTF

D gene: -
V gene: TRBV28
clone size: -
J gene: TRBJ2-5
CDR3 DNA: TGTGCCAGCATAACAGACAAATACCAAGAGACCCAGTACTTC
CDR3 protein: CASITDKYQETQYF

D gene: TRBD1
V gene: TRBV9
clone size: -
J gene: TRBJ2-7
CDR3 DNA: TGTGCCAGCAGCGTAGTGGCAGGGGGCATGGTCGAGCAGTACTTC
CDR3 protein: CASSVVAGGMVEQYF

D gene: -
V gene: TRBV5-1
clone size: -
J gene: TRBJ2-3
CDR3 DNA: TGCGCCAGCAGCTTCCAGGGGCCAGATACGCAGTATTTT
CDR3 protein: CASSFQGPDTQYF

D gene: TRBD2
V gene: TRBV9
clone size: -
J gene: TRBJ2-3
CDR3 DNA: TGTGCCAGCAGCGCACGCGGGGGGGACACAGATACGCAGTATTTT
CDR3 protein: CASSARGGDTDTQYF

D gene: TRBD1
V gene: TRBV9
clone size: -
J gene: TRBJ1-3
CDR3 DNA: TGTGCCAGCAGCCCTGATGGAGGGGGCATCAGTGGAAACACCATATATTTT
CDR3 protein: CASSPDGGGISGNTIYF

D gene: -
V gene: TRBV7-8
clone size: -
J gene: TRBJ2-7
CDR3 DNA: TGTGCCAGCAGCGGACCGGACAGGAGGGGCTCCTACGAGCAGTACTTC
CDR3 protein: CASSGPDRRGSYEQYF

D gene: -
V gene: TRBV6-1
clone size: -
J gene: TRBJ2-3
CDR3 DNA: TGTGCCAGCAGTGCCAGTGGGCTCACAGATACGCAGTATTTT
CDR3 protein: CASSASGLTDTQYF

D gene: -
V gene: TRBV2
clone size: -
J gene: TRBJ1-5
CDR3 DNA: TGTGCCAGCAGTAAGACAGGCCTGTATAGCAATCAGCCCCAGCATTTT
CDR3 protein: CASSKTGLYSNQPQHF

D gene: -
V gene: TRBV2
clone size: few
J gene: TRBJ2-1
CDR3 DNA: TGTGCCAGCATGCTCAGGGTTGTCTCAAATGATGAGCAGTTCTTC
CDR3 protein: CASMLRVVSNDEQFF

D gene: TRBD2
V gene: TRBV13
clone size: -
J gene: TRBJ2-7
CDR3 DNA: TGTGCCAGCAGGCCATTAGGCGCGGGAGAAGCCCAGTTGACTTGGGAGCAGTACTTC
CDR3 protein: CASRPLGAGEAQLTWEQYF

D gene: TRBD1
V gene: TRBV6-1
clone size: -
J gene: TRBJ1-2
CDR3 DNA: TGTGCCAGCAGTGAGCAGGGGGCCGGTGGCTACACCTTC
CDR3 protein: CASSEQGAGGYTF

D gene: TRBD2
V gene: TRBV7-2
clone size: -
J gene: TRBJ2-3
CDR3 DNA: TGTGCCAGCAGCTTGAAGACTAGCGGGGTGGGAAGCACAGATACGCAGTATTTT
CDR3 protein: CASSLKTSGVGSTDTQYF

D gene: -
V gene: TRBV7-2
clone size: -
J gene: TRBJ2-1
CDR3 DNA: TGTGCCAGCAGCTTAGGGACAAACAATGAGCAGTTCTTC
CDR3 protein: CASSLGTNNEQFF

D gene: -
V gene: TRBV9
clone size: -
J gene: TRBJ1-3
CDR3 DNA: TGTGCCAGCAGCGGGTCAGGGGAACACTCTGGAAACACCATATATTTT
CDR3 protein: CASSGSGEHSGNTIYF

D gene: -
V gene: TRBV12-5
clone size: -
J gene: TRBJ2-7
CDR3 DNA: TGTGCTAGTGGGGGACATCCTTCCTACGAGCAGTACTTC
CDR3 protein: CASGGHPSYEQYF

D gene: -
V gene: TRBV11-3
clone size: -
J gene: TRBJ1-1
CDR3 DNA: TGTGCCAGCAGCCACACAGGGCTCGGGCTCACTGAAGCTTTCTTT
CDR3 protein: CASSHTGLGLTEAFF

D gene: -
V gene: TRBV27
clone size: -
J gene: TRBJ1-2
CDR3 DNA: TGTGCCAGCAGGCTACAGGCTAACTATGGCTACACCTTC
CDR3 protein: CASRLQANYGYTF

D gene: TRBD1
V gene: TRBV11-2
clone size: -
J gene: TRBJ1-2
CDR3 DNA: TGTGCCAGCAGCTCCCGACAGGGCGAGGGCTACACCTTC
CDR3 protein: CASSSRQGEGYTF

D gene: TRBD1
V gene: TRBV4-1
clone size: -
J gene: TRBJ1-1
CDR3 DNA: TGCGCCAGCAGCCATAACACCGGGACAGGGTTAGGAGCTTTCTTT
CDR3 protein: CASSHNTGTGLGAFF

D gene: TRBD1
V gene: TRBV19
clone size: -
J gene: TRBJ1-2
CDR3 DNA: TGTGCCAGTAGTATTGGAAGGGGGCCTTATGGCTACACCTTC
CDR3 protein: CASSIGRGPYGYTF

D gene: -
V gene: TRBV11-3
clone size: -
J gene: TRBJ1-1
CDR3 DNA: TGTGCCAGCAGCTTAGATCCGGTACTAGGGTACACTGAAGCTTTCTTT
CDR3 protein: CASSLDPVLGYTEAFF

D gene: -
V gene: TRBV5-4
clone size: -
J gene: TRBJ2-3
CDR3 DNA: TGTGCCAGCAGCTTTCGGGGGAGAAGCACAGATACGCAGTATTTT
CDR3 protein: CASSFRGRSTDTQYF

D gene: TRBD1
V gene: TRBV13
clone size: -
J gene: TRBJ2-7
CDR3 DNA: TGTGCCAGCAGCCCTGGGACAGGCTACGAGCAGTACTTC
CDR3 protein: CASSPGTGYEQYF

D gene: -
V gene: TRBV11-2
clone size: -
J gene: TRBJ2-4
CDR3 DNA: TGTGCCAGCAGCTTAATATACGGGGATGACATTCAGTACTTC
CDR3 protein: CASSLIYGDDIQYF

D gene: -
V gene: TRBV5-4
clone size: -
J gene: TRBJ2-1
CDR3 DNA: TGTGCCAGCAGCTTAGTGCCAGAGGGCAATGAGCAGTTCTTC
CDR3 protein: CASSLVPEGNEQFF

D gene: TRBD2
V gene: TRBV12-5
clone size: -
J gene: TRBJ2-1
CDR3 DNA: TGTGCTAGTGGACCCACGGCGGGAGGAATAAATGAGCAGTTCTTC
CDR3 protein: CASGPTAGGINEQFF

D gene: -
V gene: TRBV4-2
clone size: -
J gene: TRBJ2-1
CDR3 DNA: TGTGCCAGCAGCCAAAGCGTCAATGAGCAGTTCTTC
CDR3 protein: CASSQSVNEQFF

D gene: -
V gene: TRBV5-1
clone size: -
J gene: TRBJ2-7
CDR3 DNA: TGCGCCAGCAGCGCCCGGGAGAACCCCTACGAGCAGTACTTC
CDR3 protein: CASSARENPYEQYF

D gene: -
V gene: TRBV2
clone size: -
J gene: TRBJ2-6
CDR3 DNA: TGTGCCAGCAACAACAGTCCTGGGGCCAACGTCCTGACTTTC
CDR3 protein: CASNNSPGANVLTF

D gene: TRBD1
V gene: TRBV6-6
clone size: -
J gene: TRBJ1-1
CDR3 DNA: TGTGCCAGCAGTTACTCGCCGGGACAGGGAAAAACTGAAGCTTTCTTT
CDR3 protein: CASSYSPGQGKTEAFF

D gene: TRBD2
V gene: TRBV2
clone size: once
J gene: TRBJ2-7
CDR3 DNA: TGTGCCAGCAGTGAAACTAGCGGGAGGGCCGACGAGCAGTACTTC
CDR3 protein: CASSETSGRADEQYF

D gene: -
V gene: TRBV6-1
clone size: -
J gene: TRBJ1-1
CDR3 DNA: TGTGCCAGCAGTGGGGGAGCCCCTGAAGCTTTCTTT
CDR3 protein: CASSGGAPEAFF

D gene: TRBD1
V gene: TRBV27
clone size: -
J gene: TRBJ2-2
CDR3 DNA: TGTGCCAGCAGTTGGACAGGGTCGAACACCGGGGAGCTGTTTTTT
CDR3 protein: CASSWTGSNTGELFF

D gene: TRBD1
V gene: TRBV7-8
clone size: -
J gene: TRBJ1-1
CDR3 DNA: TGTGCCAGCAGCCCGACAGGGTTGAACACTGAAGCTTTCTTT
CDR3 protein: CASSPTGLNTEAFF

D gene: -
V gene: TRBV7-9
clone size: -
J gene: TRBJ2-7
CDR3 DNA: TGTGCCAGCAGCCCTTCTCACGAGCAGTACTTC
CDR3 protein: CASSPSHEQYF

D gene: -
V gene: TRBV14
clone size: once
J gene: TRBJ1-2
CDR3 DNA: TGTGCCAGCAGCCAAGATACTCCGCAGGCTGCTGGCTACACCTTC
CDR3 protein: CASSQDTPQAAGYTF

D gene: TRBD2
V gene: TRBV5-1
clone size: -
J gene: TRBJ2-1
CDR3 DNA: TGCGCCAGCAGCTTGAATAGCGGGAGTTTTTCTGCAAATGAGCAGTTCTTC
CDR3 protein: CASSLNSGSFSANEQFF

D gene: TRBD1
V gene: TRBV5-6
clone size: -
J gene: TRBJ1-4
CDR3 DNA: TGTGCCAGCAGCGAGGGACAGGGTAGTGAAAAACTGTTTTTT
CDR3 protein: CASSEGQGSEKLFF

D gene: -
V gene: TRBV7-6
clone size: once
J gene: TRBJ2-7
CDR3 DNA: TGTGCCAGCAGCTCAGAACCGGGATTTACCTACGAGCAGTACTTC
CDR3 protein: CASSSEPGFTYEQYF

D gene: TRBD2
V gene: TRBV6-1
clone size: -
J gene: TRBJ2-5
CDR3 DNA: TGTGCCAGCACTTCTAGCGGGCTGGAGACCCAGTACTTC
CDR3 protein: CASTSSGLETQYF

D gene: -
V gene: TRBV28
clone size: -
J gene: TRBJ1-5
CDR3 DNA: TGTGCCAGCAGTCCCACAAATCAGCCCCAGCATTTT
CDR3 protein: CASSPTNQPQHF

D gene: TRBD1
V gene: TRBV9
clone size: -
J gene: TRBJ2-4
CDR3 DNA: TGTGCCAGCAGCCTGACAGGGGAATTTCCCAAAAACATTCAGTACTTC
CDR3 protein: CASSLTGEFPKNIQYF

D gene: -
V gene: TRBV11-2
clone size: -
J gene: TRBJ2-5
CDR3 DNA: TGTGCCAGCAGCTATCTACAGGGCGGCGAGACCCAGTACTTC
CDR3 protein: CASSYLQGGETQYF

D gene: TRBD1
V gene: TRBV5-1
clone size: -
J gene: TRBJ2-7
CDR3 DNA: TGCGCCAGCAGGTGGACCGGGACAGGGGGTTATGAGACCTACGAGCAGTACTTC
CDR3 protein: CASRWTGTGGYETYEQYF

D gene: -
V gene: TRBV5-6
clone size: -
J gene: TRBJ1-2
CDR3 DNA: TGTGCCAGCAGCTCTCAGGGGTATGGCTACACCTTC
CDR3 protein: CASSSQGYGYTF

D gene: -
V gene: TRBV7-8
clone size: once
J gene: TRBJ2-7
CDR3 DNA: TGTGCCAGCAGCCCACATCCCCAGGGCCCCAAGGACGAGCAGTACTTC
CDR3 protein: CASSPHPQGPKDEQYF

D gene: -
V gene: TRBV6-5
clone size: few
J gene: TRBJ1-1
CDR3 DNA: TGTGCCAGCCGAGACACGGGGGGCCTCAACACTGAAGCTTTCTTT
CDR3 protein: CASRDTGGLNTEAFF

D gene: TRBD2
V gene: TRBV7-9
clone size: -
J gene: TRBJ2-1
CDR3 DNA: TGTGCCAGCAGCTTAGAGGGACTGACTAGCTCGGGACATGAGCAGTTCTTC
CDR3 protein: CASSLEGLTSSGHEQFF